A selection of T cell receptor beta chains follows, all from one sample in a study of human thymus T cells. Only in-frame clones appear in the TCRdb table, and some are missing; sequencing was by immunoSEQ multiplex PCR. The sample yields 55,000 to 85,000 clones, roughly 95% seen once. Sequencing used thymus tissue. These receptors originate from a girl under three years old with a congenital heart defect but otherwise immunologically healthy. Both conserved end residues are part of each CDR3. A D gene is named only where the DNA matches it firmly. The size field is filled for only some rows; it gives once, few, many or a size class.

V gene: TRBV10-2
clone size: .
J gene: TRBJ1-1
D gene: TRBD1
CDR3 protein: CASNPRDRGSMNTEAFF
CDR3 DNA: TGCGCCAGCAATCCGCGGGACAGGGGGTCTATGAACACTGAAGCTTTCTTT

V gene: TRBV28
clone size: .
J gene: TRBJ2-7
D gene: .
CDR3 protein: CASSLPASYEQYF
CDR3 DNA: TGTGCCAGCAGTTTACCCGCTTCCTACGAGCAGTACTTC

V gene: TRBV5-1
clone size: .
J gene: TRBJ2-7
D gene: .
CDR3 protein: CASSVDRGSSQREGSYEQYF
CDR3 DNA: TGCGCCAGCAGCGTGGACAGGGGTTCCTCCCAGCGGGAGGGCTCCTACGAGCAGTACTTC

V gene: TRBV9
clone size: once
J gene: TRBJ1-5
D gene: .
CDR3 protein: CASSAYQGQPQHF
CDR3 DNA: TGTGCCAGCAGCGCTTACCAGGGGCAGCCCCAGCATTTT

V gene: TRBV10-2
clone size: .
J gene: TRBJ1-3
D gene: .
CDR3 protein: CASGCLHEANLSSGNTIYF
CDR3 DNA: TGCGCCAGCGGGTGCCTACACGAAGCAAATTTGAGCTCTGGAAACACCATATATTTT

V gene: TRBV12-5
clone size: .
J gene: TRBJ1-3
D gene: TRBD1
CDR3 protein: CASGLVPPGQGVLNLSGNTIYF
CDR3 DNA: TGTGCTAGTGGTTTGGTCCCCCCGGGACAGGGCGTCCTTAATCTCTCTGGAAACACCATATATTTT

V gene: TRBV5-6
clone size: .
J gene: TRBJ1-2
D gene: .
CDR3 protein: CASSLRTSGYTF
CDR3 DNA: TGTGCCAGCAGCTTGAGGACCTCCGGCTACACCTTC

V gene: TRBV5-1
clone size: .
J gene: TRBJ1-1
D gene: TRBD1
CDR3 protein: CASSFAGGTEAFF
CDR3 DNA: TGCGCCAGCAGCTTCGCAGGGGGCACTGAAGCTTTCTTT

V gene: TRBV18
clone size: .
J gene: TRBJ2-5
D gene: TRBD2
CDR3 protein: CASSPQRGEGETQYF
CDR3 DNA: TGTGCCAGCTCACCCCAACGGGGGGAGGGAGAGACCCAGTACTTC

V gene: TRBV4-1
clone size: .
J gene: TRBJ1-2
D gene: TRBD1
CDR3 protein: CASSLDREGGYTF
CDR3 DNA: TGCGCCAGCAGCCTGGACAGGGAGGGTGGCTACACCTTC

V gene: TRBV5-6
clone size: .
J gene: TRBJ1-1
D gene: .
CDR3 protein: CASSFGSQGLNTEAFF
CDR3 DNA: TGTGCCAGCAGCTTCGGGTCCCAGGGGCTGAACACTGAAGCTTTCTTT

V gene: TRBV11-2
clone size: .
J gene: TRBJ2-1
D gene: TRBD2
CDR3 protein: CASSLSPSAGDGEQFF
CDR3 DNA: TGTGCCAGCAGCTTATCCCCCTCCGCGGGAGATGGTGAGCAGTTCTTC

V gene: TRBV7-9
clone size: .
J gene: TRBJ2-1
D gene: .
CDR3 protein: CASSLWSVAGGEQFF
CDR3 DNA: TGTGCCAGCAGCTTATGGAGCGTGGCCGGAGGTGAGCAGTTCTTC

V gene: TRBV5-6
clone size: .
J gene: TRBJ1-4
D gene: TRBD1
CDR3 protein: CASSTEAGQINEKLFF
CDR3 DNA: TGTGCCAGCAGCACCGAGGCGGGACAGATTAATGAAAAACTGTTTTTT

V gene: TRBV6-1
clone size: .
J gene: TRBJ2-7
D gene: TRBD1
CDR3 protein: CASPGQGPEQYF
CDR3 DNA: TGTGCCAGCCCGGGACAGGGACCCGAGCAGTACTTC

V gene: TRBV12-5
clone size: .
J gene: TRBJ2-3
D gene: .
CDR3 protein: CASAQHSWTALPTDTQYF
CDR3 DNA: TGTGCTAGTGCCCAACATTCTTGGACTGCCCTCCCCACAGATACGCAGTATTTT

V gene: TRBV18
clone size: .
J gene: TRBJ2-3
D gene: TRBD2
CDR3 protein: CAGRASGKSFDTQYF
CDR3 DNA: TGTGCCGGGCGTGCTAGCGGGAAATCATTCGATACGCAGTATTTT

V gene: TRBV6-6
clone size: .
J gene: TRBJ1-4
D gene: .
CDR3 protein: CASSYRLPTNEKLFF
CDR3 DNA: TGTGCCAGCAGTTACAGACTTCCAACTAATGAAAAACTGTTTTTT

V gene: TRBV10-3
clone size: .
J gene: TRBJ1-4
D gene: .
CDR3 protein: CAISESGGLRNEKLFF
CDR3 DNA: TGTGCCATCAGTGAGTCCGGGGGGCTCCGTAACGAAAAACTGTTTTTT

V gene: TRBV5-4
clone size: .
J gene: TRBJ2-7
D gene: TRBD1
CDR3 protein: CASSASGTGGFYEQYF
CDR3 DNA: TGTGCCAGCAGCGCCTCCGGGACAGGGGGCTTTTACGAGCAGTACTTC

V gene: TRBV13
clone size: .
J gene: TRBJ2-7
D gene: .
CDR3 protein: CASSSKGYEQYF
CDR3 DNA: TGTGCCAGCAGCTCCAAAGGCTACGAGCAGTACTTC

V gene: TRBV28
clone size: .
J gene: TRBJ1-1
D gene: TRBD1
CDR3 protein: CASRRGQALNTEAFF
CDR3 DNA: TGTGCCAGCAGACGCGGACAGGCCCTAAACACTGAAGCTTTCTTT

V gene: TRBV10-2
clone size: .
J gene: TRBJ2-4
D gene: .
CDR3 protein: CASSAWTGGDRAKNIQYF
CDR3 DNA: TGCGCCAGCAGTGCCTGGACCGGGGGCGATCGGGCCAAAAACATTCAGTACTTC

V gene: TRBV27
clone size: .
J gene: TRBJ2-7
D gene: .
CDR3 protein: CASSLRRPVPGRYRNEQYF
CDR3 DNA: TGTGCCAGCAGTTTACGACGACCTGTTCCTGGACGGTACAGGAACGAGCAGTACTTC

V gene: TRBV7-2
clone size: .
J gene: TRBJ1-1
D gene: .
CDR3 protein: CASRLPRNTEAFF
CDR3 DNA: TGTGCCAGCAGGTTGCCTCGGAACACTGAAGCTTTCTTT

V gene: TRBV27
clone size: .
J gene: TRBJ1-1
D gene: TRBD1
CDR3 protein: CASRVRDRVNTEAFF
CDR3 DNA: TGTGCCAGCCGAGTCCGGGACAGGGTGAACACTGAAGCTTTCTTT

V gene: TRBV19
clone size: .
J gene: TRBJ2-2
D gene: .
CDR3 protein: CASIRPGAGELFF
CDR3 DNA: TGTGCCAGTATCCGTCCAGGGGCCGGGGAGCTGTTTTTT

V gene: TRBV9
clone size: .
J gene: TRBJ2-1
D gene: .
CDR3 protein: CASSVRWGEQFF
CDR3 DNA: TGTGCCAGCAGCGTCCGATGGGGTGAGCAGTTCTTC

V gene: TRBV7-6
clone size: .
J gene: TRBJ1-3
D gene: .
CDR3 protein: CASSLKAGGPAGNTIYF
CDR3 DNA: TGTGCCAGCAGCCTCAAAGCGGGGGGCCCGGCTGGAAACACCATATATTTT

V gene: TRBV5-1
clone size: .
J gene: TRBJ1-2
D gene: .
CDR3 protein: CASSLSRPGSLGHYGYTF
CDR3 DNA: TGCGCCAGCAGCTTGTCACGACCGGGATCTCTTGGGCACTATGGCTACACCTTC

V gene: TRBV7-5
clone size: once
J gene: TRBJ2-7
D gene: .
CDR3 protein: CVRRQGFEQYF
CDR3 DNA: TGTGTCAGAAGACAGGGTTTCGAGCAGTACTTC

V gene: TRBV7-9
clone size: .
J gene: TRBJ2-1
D gene: TRBD1
CDR3 protein: CASSLEQGAEWRDDNEQFF
CDR3 DNA: TGTGCCAGCAGCTTAGAGCAGGGGGCGGAATGGCGGGACGACAATGAGCAGTTCTTC

V gene: TRBV9
clone size: .
J gene: TRBJ2-1
D gene: TRBD2
CDR3 protein: CASSAPGLAVLYNEQFF
CDR3 DNA: TGTGCCAGCAGCGCCCCGGGACTAGCGGTCCTCTACAATGAGCAGTTCTTC

V gene: TRBV21-1
clone size: .
J gene: TRBJ2-5
D gene: .
CDR3 protein: CASSKKRPRFDHGRCETQYF
CDR3 DNA: TGTGCCAGCAGCAAAAAACGACCTAGATTTGATCATGGCAGGTGCGAGACCCAGTACTTC

V gene: TRBV11-2
clone size: .
J gene: TRBJ1-2
D gene: .
CDR3 protein: CASSHPPYGYTF
CDR3 DNA: TGTGCCAGCAGCCACCCCCCATATGGCTACACCTTC

V gene: TRBV27
clone size: .
J gene: TRBJ1-6
D gene: TRBD1
CDR3 protein: CASSLPDREIHNSPLHF
CDR3 DNA: TGTGCCAGCAGTTTACCCGACAGGGAAATCCATAATTCACCCCTCCACTTT

V gene: TRBV5-1
clone size: .
J gene: TRBJ2-5
D gene: .
CDR3 protein: CASSLGCPPPGGYKETQYF
CDR3 DNA: TGCGCCAGCAGCTTGGGATGTCCACCACCTGGGGGGTACAAAGAGACCCAGTACTTC

V gene: TRBV10-3
clone size: .
J gene: TRBJ2-7
D gene: .
CDR3 protein: CAISEAAAYEQYF
CDR3 DNA: TGTGCCATCAGTGAGGCAGCAGCCTACGAGCAGTACTTC

V gene: TRBV11-3
clone size: .
J gene: TRBJ2-3
D gene: .
CDR3 protein: CASSQRLDTQYF
CDR3 DNA: TGTGCCAGCAGCCAAAGGCTAGATACGCAGTATTTT

V gene: TRBV2
clone size: .
J gene: TRBJ2-4
D gene: .
CDR3 protein: CASSEAPPERAKNIQYF
CDR3 DNA: TGTGCCAGCAGTGAAGCCCCCCCGGAGAGAGCCAAAAACATTCAGTACTTC

V gene: TRBV11-3
clone size: .
J gene: TRBJ2-3
D gene: TRBD2
CDR3 protein: CASSSSGTSGRPSSTDTQYF
CDR3 DNA: TGTGCCAGCAGTTCCTCCGGGACTAGCGGGAGGCCCTCTAGCACAGATACGCAGTATTTT

V gene: TRBV28
clone size: .
J gene: TRBJ1-2
D gene: .
CDR3 protein: CASSLCPAGRVYGYTF
CDR3 DNA: TGTGCCAGCAGTTTATGCCCGGCAGGGAGAGTCTATGGCTACACCTTC

V gene: TRBV27
clone size: once
J gene: TRBJ2-1
D gene: TRBD2
CDR3 protein: CASGRADNEQFF
CDR3 DNA: TGTGCCAGCGGGAGGGCCGACAATGAGCAGTTCTTC

V gene: TRBV5-4
clone size: .
J gene: TRBJ1-4
D gene: .
CDR3 protein: CASSSSPRRGEKLFF
CDR3 DNA: TGTGCCAGCAGCTCTTCACCCCGTCGGGGTGAAAAACTGTTTTTT

V gene: TRBV6-5
clone size: .
J gene: TRBJ1-3
D gene: .
CDR3 protein: CASSYDSGNTIYF
CDR3 DNA: TGTGCCAGCAGTTATGACTCTGGAAACACCATATATTTT

V gene: TRBV19
clone size: .
J gene: TRBJ1-1
D gene: .
CDR3 protein: CASSNFGGALLLPLMNTEAFF
CDR3 DNA: TGTGCCAGTAGTAACTTTGGAGGGGCCCTATTACTCCCCCTAATGAACACTGAAGCTTTCTTT

V gene: TRBV10-2
clone size: .
J gene: TRBJ2-4
D gene: TRBD1
CDR3 protein: CASSEWYRGRYIQYF
CDR3 DNA: TGCGCCAGCAGTGAGTGGTACAGGGGCAGGTACATTCAGTACTTC

V gene: TRBV7-2
clone size: .
J gene: TRBJ2-3
D gene: TRBD1
CDR3 protein: CASSGQGRGTDTQYF
CDR3 DNA: TGTGCCAGCAGCGGACAGGGGCGAGGCACAGATACGCAGTATTTT

V gene: TRBV7-2
clone size: .
J gene: TRBJ2-1
D gene: TRBD2
CDR3 protein: CASSSGLAGGKNEQFF
CDR3 DNA: TGTGCCAGCAGCTCCGGACTAGCGGGAGGTAAGAATGAGCAGTTCTTC

V gene: TRBV5-1
clone size: .
J gene: TRBJ1-3
D gene: .
CDR3 protein: CASSLDVRDSGNTIYF
CDR3 DNA: TGCGCCAGCAGCTTGGACGTAAGGGACTCTGGAAACACCATATATTTT